This T cell receptor (beta chain) was recovered during a study of blood T cell repertoires in COVID-19. Looking at the study overall: Sample material is recorded as cDNA or gDNA derived from T cells, B-cell-depleted T cells, or PBMCs.

Original methodology: Cell counts per sample came from amplifying reference gene primers. Assay: immunoSEQ multiplex PCR; the TCRdb copy retains only in-frame clones and omits some. V and J calls and clone size are those listed in that table; D and trimming were worked out from the DNA. Seen here are 200,000 or so clones, about nine tenths observed once, and the top ten hold about 2.5%. Recruited during active infection, patients (from Seattle) were subsequently followed longitudinally. This CDR3 comprises 11 residues. V dropped 8 bases and J dropped 3 bases, with 7 bases sitting between them. From germline, CDR1 is SEHNR and CDR2 FQNEAQ (reference sequence).

The sequence derives from a man younger than 40 with COVID-19, enrolled during active disease. This chain joins TRBV7-9 and TRBJ1-1; D is unclear. Sequences were obtained from peripheral blood. The CDR3 sequence is CASVIYTEAFF. The CDR3 bases are TGTGCCAGCGTTATATACACTGAAGCTTTCTTT.